Following are 30 T cell receptor beta chains from one sample sequenced in a study of cytomegalovirus exposure and HLA in healthy donors. The PCR employed 60 Vbeta primers together with 13 Jbeta primers. Data came from immunoSEQ multiplex PCR; TCRdb stores just in-frame clones and leaves some out. The top ten hold less than 2.5% of the sample, which has some 160,000 clones, approximately 72% seen once. Material: PBMCs. Every receptor here comes from a man aged 35 to 55 in good health and CMV-seronegative.

The table lists this clone with a few counts. The chain has TRBV18 and TRBJ2-7, with D perhaps TRBD2 (5 bases). The germline CDR1 and CDR2 sequences are KGHSH and LQKENI. This CDR3 is 15 amino acids long. Trimming cost V 5 bases and J 5 bases, with 19 bases left between them. The DNA for the CDR3 is TGTGCCAGCTCATCGAACACGGGTACGAGGGACGAGCAGTACTTC. Translating gives CASSSNTGTRDEQYF.

This clone was seen only a few times. The chain couples TRBV28 to TRBJ1-4; perhaps TRBD1 as D (6 bases). Trimming removed 7 bases at V and 7 bases at J, with 22 bases between. The germline V gene has CDR1 MDHEN and CDR2 SYDVKM. The CDR3 spans 16 residues. CDR3 region: CASTQTGHRSGEKLFF. In nucleotides, the CDR3 is TGTGCCAGCACCCAGACGGGACACAGGTCTGGTGAAAAACTGTTTTTT.

The V gene is TRBV30, the J gene TRBJ1-5; possible D gene TRBD1, 5 bases. Germline V CDR1 and CDR2: GTSNPN, SVGIG (reference sequence). This CDR3 has 13 amino acids. Trimming took off 3 bases at V and 3 bases at J, with 9 bases between the two ends. CDR3 sequence reads: CAWRGHNNQPQHF. DNA of the CDR3: TGTGCCTGGAGAGGACATAACAATCAGCCCCAGCATTTT.

This clone came up once. DNA for the CDR3: TGTGCCAGCTCACCTTCGGGGGAAGACTATGGCTACACCTTC. Translation gives CASSPSGEDYGYTF. V usage is TRBV18 and J usage is TRBJ1-2; tentatively, D is TRBD1 (5 bases). The CDR3 consists of 14 residues. The V gene's germline CDR1 is KGHSH and CDR2 LQKENI. V lost 3 bases and J lost 3, with 11 bases in between. Full variable domain (remainder filled in from reference TRBV18 and TRBJ1-2): NAGVMQNPRHLVRRRGQEARLRCSPMKGHSHVYWYRQLPEEGLKFMVYLQKENIIDESGMPKERFSAEFPKEGPSILRIQQVVRGDSAAYFCASSPSGEDYGYTFGSGTRLTVV.

This CDR3 reads CAWRVRANTEAFF. Here the CDR3 DNA reads TGTGCCTGGCGAGTCAGGGCGAACACTGAAGCTTTCTTT. The V and J genes are TRBV30 and TRBJ1-1, with a weak D call TRBD1 (5 bases). CDR1 and CDR2 from the germline V gene are GTSNPN and SVGIG (reference sequence). CDR3 size: 13 residues. Trimming left V 5 bases short and J 1 base short, with 11 bases between.

In its sample, this clone was seen a few times. The chain couples TRBV6-5 to TRBJ2-1; 7 bases align to TRBD1. CDR1 and CDR2 (germline): MNHEY, SVGAGI. V trimming: 6 bases; J trimming: 6 bases; junction bases outside the gene matches: 8. The CDR3 has 14 amino acids. CDR3 nucleotide sequence: TGTGCCAGCAGCAAGAACAGGGGAGTCAATGAGCAGTTCTTC. Amino acids: CASSKNRGVNEQFF.

V and J are TRBV7-2 and TRBJ1-5; tentatively, D is TRBD1 (6 bases). V lost 5 bases and J 11 bases, leaving 16 bases between the germline ends. The V gene's germline CDR1 is SGHTA and CDR2 FQGNSA. The CDR3 is made up of 13 amino acids. CDR3 coding DNA: TGTGCCAGCAGCGGACAGAACCTTCAAGCCCAGCATTTT. This sequence encodes CASSGQNLQAQHF.

V usage is TRBV9 and J usage is TRBJ1-2; 9 bases are shared with TRBD1. The CDR3 has 14 amino acids. Germline trimming cut 3 bases from V and 5 bases from J; bases unmatched to any gene: 5. Germline V CDR1 and CDR2: SGDLS, YYNGEE. The CDR3 region is CASSERGQGYGYTF. In DNA form, the CDR3 reads TGTGCCAGCAGCGAACGCGGACAGGGGTATGGCTACACCTTC.

Here the CDR3 reads CASSIGTRETQYF. CDR3 sequence (DNA): TGTGCCAGTAGTATTGGTACAAGAGAGACCCAGTACTTC. This chain links TRBV19 with TRBJ2-5; D not certain. Germline assignment: CDR1 LNHDA and CDR2 SQIVND (reference sequence). The CDR3 runs 13 residues. V lost 3 bases and J 4 bases, leaving 9 bases between the germline ends. Variable domain in full (rest from reference TRBV19 and TRBJ2-5): DGGITQSPKYLFRKEGQNVTLSCEQNLNHDAMYWYRQDPGQGLRLIYYSQIVNDFQKGDIAEGYSVSREKKESFPLTVTSAQKNPTAFYLCASSIGTRETQYFGPGTRLLVL.

This clone turned up a few times. This chain joins TRBV5-6 and TRBJ1-1; D gene unclear. The V gene's germline CDR1 is SGHDT and CDR2 YYEEEE. The CDR3 runs to 13 residues. V lost 2 bases and J lost 1, with 6 bases in between. The CDR3 here is CASSFDKNTEAFF. Here the CDR3 DNA reads TGTGCCAGCAGCTTTGACAAGAACACTGAAGCTTTCTTT.

The rearrangement joins TRBV2 to TRBJ2-3, with D possibly being TRBD2 (5 bases). The ends were cut back, 2 bases at V and 3 bases at J, with 15 bases in the middle. The CDR3 loop spans 16 amino acids. Germline V gene data show CDR1 as SNHLY and CDR2 as FYNNEI. CDR3 coding DNA: TGTGCCAGCAGTGAATCTAGCAGAGTAGGTACAGATACGCAGTATTTT. This encodes CASSESSRVGTDTQYF.

The V and J genes are TRBV2 and TRBJ2-7, with 9 positions matching TRBD2. With V trimmed by 6 bases and J by 3 bases, 12 bases remained unmatched. This CDR3 is 16 amino acids long. Germline CDR1 SNHLY, CDR2 FYNNEI. CDR3 in amino acids: CASSDVIGTSSYEQYF. The CDR3 DNA sequence: TGTGCCAGCAGCGACGTGATCGGGACTAGCAGCTACGAGCAGTACTTC.

The CDR3 here is CASNSGGAEETQYF. Here the CDR3 DNA reads TGTGCCAGCAACAGCGGGGGGGCTGAGGAGACCCAGTACTTC. J is TRBJ2-5 and V is TRBV6-6, with TRBD2 identical over 10 bases. CDR3 length equals 14 residues. Trimming took 7 bases from V and 5 from J; bases not matched to a gene: 7. Germline V lookup: CDR1 MNHNY, CDR2 SVGAGI (reference sequence).

V and J are TRBV19 and TRBJ2-2; a possible D gene is TRBD2 (6 bases). This CDR3 region has 15 residues. The germline gives CDR1 LNHDA, CDR2 SQIVND (reference sequence). V lost 8 bases and J 7 bases, leaving 20 bases between the germline ends. The CDR3 DNA reads TGTGCCAGTGGAGGCCGGGAGCCCCAGGGCGGGGAGCTGTTTTTT. Amino acid sequence: CASGGREPQGGELFF.

J is TRBJ1-5 and V is TRBV19; possibly TRBD1 for D (5 bases). Germline V gives CDR1 LNHDA, CDR2 SQIVND (reference sequence). The CDR3 is made up of 15 amino acids. V was cut by 10 bases and J by 1 base, with 17 bases left in between. The CDR3 region is CATESGRPSNQPQHF. In nucleotides, the CDR3 is TGTGCCACCGAGTCAGGGAGGCCGAGCAATCAGCCCCAGCATTTT.

The CDR3 nucleotides are TGTGCCAGCAGTAAGGGCAGGGGGCCATATAGCAATCAGCCCCAGCATTTT. Amino acids: CASSKGRGPYSNQPQHF. The gene calls are TRBV27 and TRBJ1-5, with 8 bases matching TRBD1. Germline V gene data show CDR1 as MNHEY and CDR2 as SMNVEV (reference sequence). The CDR3 extends over 17 amino acids. The ends lost 5 bases at V and 0 bases at J; junction bases unmatched: 9.

The chain is built from TRBV6-5 and TRBJ2-3, with TRBD2 matching over 8 bases. V lost 7 bases and J lost 2; bases outside the gene matches: 5. This CDR3 is built from 14 residues. CDR1 is MNHEY, CDR2 SVGAGI, per germline. The CDR3 here is CASKRGTSTDTQYF. Here the CDR3 DNA reads TGTGCCAGCAAGCGGGGGACCTCCACAGATACGCAGTATTTT.

The rearrangement uses TRBV27 and TRBJ2-2, with 10 positions matching TRBD1. The ends lost 6 bases at V and 7 bases at J; junction bases unmatched: 5. The CDR3 spans 14 residues. The germline V gene encodes CDR1 MNHEY and CDR2 SMNVEV (reference sequence). CDR3 sequence reads: CASRPGQGFGELFF. CDR3 nucleotide sequence: TGTGCCAGCAGACCGGGACAGGGGTTCGGGGAGCTGTTTTTT.

This clone has just a few counts. J is TRBJ2-5 and V is TRBV7-9; a weak D match, TRBD1 (6 bases). The CDR3 sequence is 14 residues long. Trimming cost V 8 bases and J 0 bases, with 13 bases left between them. Germline loops: CDR1 SEHNR, CDR2 FQNEAQ (reference sequence). The CDR3 bases are TGTGCCAGCCACGGGACACCGTACCAAGAGACCCAGTACTTC. Its translation: CASHGTPYQETQYF.

This rearrangement joins TRBV27 to TRBJ1-3; D not certain. The length of the CDR3 is 13 residues. V was shortened by 3 bases and J by 4 bases, with 7 bases between the two germline ends. The germline V gene has CDR1 MNHEY and CDR2 SMNVEV (reference sequence). The CDR3 DNA reads TGTGCCAGCAGTTTGTCCGGGGGAAACACCATATATTTT. Encoded protein: CASSLSGGNTIYF.

The J gene is TRBJ2-1, the V gene TRBV5-1; D perhaps matches TRBD1 (6 bases). The CDR3 has 15 residues. The V and J ends lost 4 bases and 0 bases respectively, with 11 bases between them. Germline V gives CDR1 SGHRS, CDR2 YFSETQ. The CDR3 DNA follows: TGCGCCAGCAGCGTGGACAGCAGCTCCTACAATGAGCAGTTCTTC. Translating gives CASSVDSSSYNEQFF.

The rearrangement uses TRBV7-7 and TRBJ1-1; 7 bases align to TRBD1. Germline values: CDR1 SSHAT, CDR2 FNYEAQ (reference sequence). The length of the CDR3 is 13 residues. Germline trimming cut 5 bases from V and 4 bases from J; bases unmatched to any gene: 4. CDR3 sequence: CASSRDRATEAFF. The DNA of the CDR3 is TGTGCCAGCAGCCGAGACAGGGCCACTGAAGCTTTCTTT.

V usage is TRBV5-8 and J usage is TRBJ2-7; 13 bases align to TRBD2. The CDR3 runs to 16 residues. CDR1 SGHTS and CDR2 YDEGEE come from the germline V gene. V dropped 4 bases and J dropped 3; count of bases not matched to a gene: 7. The CDR3: CASSRWTSGGFYEQYF. CDR3 DNA sequence: TGTGCCAGCAGCCGATGGACTAGCGGGGGTTTCTACGAGCAGTACTTC.

A few counts support this clone. The genes are TRBV5-1 and TRBJ2-1, with 15 bases identical to TRBD2. Germline-derived CDR1 and CDR2 are SGHRS and YFSETQ. The CDR3 is 19 amino acids. V trimming: 0 bases; J trimming: 9 bases; junction bases outside the gene matches: 13. CDR3 DNA sequence: TGCGCCAGCAGCTTGGCTCGGACTAGCGGGGGGGGACCTTTTAGTGAGCAGTTCTTC. Its translation is CASSLARTSGGGPFSEQFF.

This chain links TRBV29-1 with TRBJ1-1; unclear D gene. Trimming took 1 base from V and 3 from J, leaving 12 bases between them. Per the germline V gene, CDR1 is SQVTM and CDR2 is ANQGSEA. This CDR3 region has 14 residues. This CDR3 reads CSVEGGRGYTEAFF. In DNA, the CDR3 is TGCAGCGTTGAAGGTGGGCGAGGGTACACTGAAGCTTTCTTT.

The rearrangement joins TRBV4-1 to TRBJ1-1; D possibly corresponds to TRBD1 (6 bases). The CDR3 runs 14 residues. Germline V gene data show CDR1 as MGHRA and CDR2 as YSYEKL. Deletions cut 1 base from V and 6 bases from J, with 12 bases between. The CDR3 bases are TGCGCCAGCAGCCAAGCGGACAGTTGGGCTGAAGCTTTCTTT. It is translated as CASSQADSWAEAFF.

The chain couples TRBV6-6 to TRBJ2-7; 8 nucleotides line up with TRBD1. Germline V lookup: CDR1 MNHNY, CDR2 SVGAGI (reference sequence). The J segment lost 4 bases and the V segment lost 6 bases, leaving 2 bases of the junction unmatched. The CDR3 is made up of 12 amino acids. The CDR3 region has the DNA TGTGCCAGCAGGGACAGGGAATACGAGCAGTACTTC. This translates into CASRDREYEQYF.

V and J are TRBV27 and TRBJ1-1; a weak D match, TRBD1 (5 bases). The CDR3 is 11 amino acids. Trimming shortened V by 4 bases and J by 11 bases, and 11 bases separated the two germline ends. Germline CDR1 and CDR2: MNHEY and SMNVEV (reference sequence). The CDR3 here is CASSWGGRAFF. CDR3 bases: TGTGCCAGCAGTTGGGGGGGTAGGGCTTTCTTT.

This chain connects TRBV6-5 to TRBJ1-1, with no clear D. The ends were cut back, 0 bases at V and 3 bases at J, with 8 bases in the middle. Germline CDR1 reads MNHEY; CDR2 reads SVGAGI. The length of the CDR3 is 14 residues. The CDR3 bases are TGTGCCAGCAGTTACTCTCCCAGGTACACTGAAGCTTTCTTT. Its translation: CASSYSPRYTEAFF.

There are a few counts of this clone. The gene calls are TRBV5-5 and TRBJ1-6; tentatively, D is TRBD1 (6 bases). The length of the CDR3 is 15 residues. The ends were cut back, 4 bases at V and 10 bases at J, with 18 bases in the middle. The germline V gene encodes CDR1 SGHKS and CDR2 YYEKEE (reference sequence). The CDR3 nucleotides read TGTGCCAGCAGCCGGGCACAGGGTCCGGAATCACCCCTCCACTTT. This codes for CASSRAQGPESPLHF. Based on the CDR3 plus reference TRBV5-5 and TRBJ1-6, the full variable domain is DAGVTQSPTHLIKTRGQQVTLRCSPISGHKSVSWYQQVLGQGPQFIFQYYEKEERGRGNFPDRFSARQFPNYSSELNVNALLLGDSALYLCASSRAQGPESPLHFGNGTRLTVT.